These 24 T cell receptor beta chains came from one sample sequenced in a study of blood T cell repertoires in COVID-19. Profiled with immunoSEQ multiplex PCR; TCRdb holds only in-frame clones, not every one. The repertoire holds under 200,000 clones, with approximately 91% as singletons. Material: PBMCs or T cells enriched from blood (not recorded which). These receptors were taken from a woman aged 18 to 35 who had recovered from COVID-19.

The chain is built from TRBV6-5 and TRBJ2-7; the match to TRBD2 covers 9 bases. Germline V lookup: CDR1 MNHEY, CDR2 SVGAGI. Unmatched junction bases numbered 9, after V lost 6 bases and J lost 6 bases. This CDR3 contains 14 residues. The CDR3 region is CASSLGLAFAEQYF. The DNA of the CDR3 is TGTGCCAGCAGCTTAGGACTAGCGTTCGCCGAGCAGTACTTC.

V and J are TRBV6-4 and TRBJ2-2; possibly TRBD2 for D (5 bases). Trimming took 6 bases from V and 7 from J, leaving 12 bases between them. The CDR3 is 13 residues long. In germline, CDR1 is MRHNA, CDR2 SNTAGT. CDR3 nucleotide sequence: TGTGCCAGCAGCCTACTAGAGAGCGGGGAGCTGTTTTTT. Translated: CASSLLESGELFF.

The chain recombines TRBV28 with TRBJ2-5; TRBD2 matches at 7 bases. CDR1 is MDHEN and CDR2 is SYDVKM in the germline V gene. After removal of 3 bases from V and 2 bases from J, the junction contained 6 bases not matched to a gene. The CDR3 contains 15 residues. CDR3 loop: CASSFGGSRQETQYF. Here the CDR3 DNA reads TGTGCCAGCAGTTTCGGCGGGAGTAGACAAGAGACCCAGTACTTC.

The chain employs TRBV19 and TRBJ2-7; D is unclear. Germline CDR1 and CDR2: LNHDA and SQIVND (reference sequence). This CDR3 spans 12 amino acids. V shed 5 bases and J shed 4 bases, with 9 bases lying between them. CDR3 sequence (DNA): TGTGCCAGTAGTTCTAACGGGTACGAGCAGTACTTC. Its translation is CASSSNGYEQYF. The full variable domain, its missing parts supplied by reference TRBV19 and TRBJ2-7, is DGGITQSPKYLFRKEGQNVTLSCEQNLNHDAMYWYRQDPGQGLRLIYYSQIVNDFQKGDIAEGYSVSREKKESFPLTVTSAQKNPTAFYLCASSSNGYEQYFGPGTRLTVT.

In its sample, this clone was seen a few times. The chain carries TRBV7-6 and TRBJ2-3; 16 bases are shared with TRBD2. The length of the CDR3 is 16 residues. The V gene end was trimmed by 6 bases and the J gene end by 5 bases; junction bases not matched to a gene: 5. Germline values: CDR1 SGHVS, CDR2 FNYEAQ. CDR3 residues: CASSSGTSGRGDTQYF. The CDR3 nucleotides are TGTGCCAGCAGTTCCGGGACTAGCGGGAGGGGAGATACGCAGTATTTT.

The chain employs TRBV24-1 and TRBJ2-3, with D possibly matching TRBD2 (6 bases). Germline assignment: CDR1 KGHDR and CDR2 SFDVKD. V was clipped by 3 bases and J by 4 bases, with 13 bases between them. The CDR3 length is 15 residues. The CDR3 is CATSDITGTADTQYF. CDR3 sequence (DNA): TGTGCCACCAGTGATATAACCGGGACTGCAGATACGCAGTATTTT.

This chain joins TRBV21-1 and TRBJ1-6. TRBV21-1 corresponds to a pseudogene. The CDR3 has 18 amino acids. Here the CDR3 DNA reads TGTGCCAGCAGCCCACTCCGAGGCCTGGACTCTGATAATTCACCCCTCCACTTT. As protein: CASSPLRGLDSDNSPLHF.

V usage is TRBV6-2 or TRBV6-3 and J usage is TRBJ2-1; 7 bases line up with TRBD2. V shed 6 bases and J 4 bases; nucleotides not matched to a gene: 9. CDR3 size: 15 residues. Germline V lookup: CDR1 MNHEY, CDR2 SVGEGT. CDR3 in amino acids: CASSHWTRAYNEQFF. The CDR3 bases are TGTGCCAGCAGCCATTGGACTAGGGCGTACAATGAGCAGTTCTTC.

J is TRBJ2-1 and V is TRBV28; maybe TRBD2 (6 bases). Germline CDR1 and CDR2: MDHEN and SYDVKM. V lost 6 bases and J 12 bases, leaving 24 bases between the germline ends. This CDR3 comprises 15 residues. The CDR3 is CASSSRSVVAETQFF. CDR3 nucleotide sequence: TGTGCCAGCAGCTCCCGAAGCGTAGTAGCGGAGACGCAGTTCTTC.

The chain recombines TRBV19 with TRBJ1-1; 11 nucleotides match TRBD1. Germline assignment: CDR1 LNHDA and CDR2 SQIVND (reference sequence). J lost 4 bases, V lost 8 bases, and 3 bases had no gene match. This CDR3 has 13 residues. CDR3 amino acids: CASGDRGTTEAFF. CDR3 coding DNA: TGTGCCAGTGGGGACAGGGGGACCACTGAAGCTTTCTTT.

This chain links TRBV19 with TRBJ2-7; 14 nucleotides line up with TRBD2. This CDR3 comprises 14 residues. Germline lookup yields CDR1 LNHDA and CDR2 SQIVND (reference sequence). J gave up 7 bases and V 5 bases, and 4 bases lay outside the gene matches. DNA for the CDR3: TGTGCCAGTAGTCCCCGACTAGCGGGAGGGGAGCAGTACTTC. Translation gives CASSPRLAGGEQYF.

The chain joins TRBV6-5 to TRBJ2-7, with D perhaps TRBD2 (6 bases). The CDR3 runs 15 residues. Germline V lookup: CDR1 MNHEY, CDR2 SVGAGI. V was trimmed by 0 bases and J by 0 bases, leaving 9 bases between them. This CDR3 is CASSYSAGTSYEQYF. CDR3 DNA sequence: TGTGCCAGCAGTTACTCGGCGGGGACCTCCTACGAGCAGTACTTC.

The chain carries TRBV7-5 and TRBJ1-5. TRBV7-5 is shown as a pseudogene. The CDR3 runs 17 residues. The CDR3 protein is CARSLASTGRENQPQHF. The CDR3 DNA sequence: TGTGCCAGAAGCTTAGCTAGTACAGGGAGGGAAAATCAGCCCCAGCATTTT.

The chain links TRBV14 to TRBJ2-1; tentative D call: TRBD2 (6 bases). Deletions cut 4 bases from V and 3 bases from J, with 19 bases between. The CDR3 has 17 amino acids. Germline V lookup: CDR1 SGHDN, CDR2 FVKESK. CDR3 DNA: TGTGCCAGCAGCCTAGGCCATGCGGGAAAGGTCTACAATGAGCAGTTCTTC. Amino acid sequence: CASSLGHAGKVYNEQFF.

This clone appeared a single time. The V and J genes are TRBV7-3 and TRBJ2-7; D might be TRBD2 (6 bases). CDR1 and CDR2 from the germline V gene are SGHTA and FQGTGA. Trimming took 4 bases from V and 7 from J, leaving 14 bases between them. The CDR3 sequence is 13 residues long. CDR3 amino acids: CASSSTSEGEQYF. The DNA of the CDR3 is TGTGCCAGCAGCTCCACCTCGGAGGGGGAGCAGTACTTC.

J is TRBJ2-7 and V is TRBV11-3, with 8 bases identical to TRBD1. In germline, CDR1 is SGHNT, CDR2 YENEEA. V trimming: 5 bases; J trimming: 2 bases; junction bases outside the gene matches: 5. This CDR3 is 14 amino acids long. The chain's CDR3 is CASSPGQAPYEQYF. DNA for the CDR3: TGTGCCAGCAGCCCGGGACAGGCCCCCTACGAGCAGTACTTC. Based on the CDR3 plus reference TRBV11-3 and TRBJ2-7, the full variable domain is EAGVVQSPRYKIIEKKQPVAFWCNPISGHNTLYWYLQNLGQGPELLIRYENEEAVDDSQLPKDRFSAERLKGVDSTLKIQPAELGDSAVYLCASSPGQAPYEQYFGPGTRLTVT.

J is TRBJ1-6 and V is TRBV27; the D gene is possibly TRBD1 (6 bases). The CDR3 runs to 13 residues. The germline gives CDR1 MNHEY, CDR2 SMNVEV (reference sequence). The germline V and J ends were trimmed by 9 bases and 7 bases, with 13 bases remaining between them. The CDR3 DNA follows: TGTGCCAGTTCACAGGGTAGAAATTCACCCCTCCACTTT. Protein sequence: CASSQGRNSPLHF.

This clone has a handful of counts. The chain is built from TRBV6-4 and TRBJ2-6, with TRBD2 identical over 7 bases. Germline loops: CDR1 MRHNA, CDR2 SNTAGT. Trimming removed 0 bases from V and 2 bases from J; junction bases left unmatched: 4. The CDR3 is 17 residues long. The CDR3 bases are TGTGCCAGCAGTGACTCGGAGAGCGGGGCTGGGGCCAACGTCCTGACTTTC. Translating it yields CASSDSESGAGANVLTF.

V usage is TRBV7-2 and J usage is TRBJ2-1; unclear D gene. CDR1 and CDR2 from the germline V gene are SGHTA and FQGNSA. V shed 4 bases and J shed 9 bases, with 10 bases lying between them. This CDR3 spans 12 amino acids. The CDR3 here is CASSSVRVEQFF. The CDR3 bases are TGTGCCAGCAGCTCCGTCCGGGTTGAGCAGTTCTTC. The whole variable domain, remainder taken from reference TRBV7-2 and TRBJ2-1, is GAGVSQSPSNKVTEKGKDVELRCDPISGHTALYWYRQSLGQGLEFLIYFQGNSAPDKSGLPSDRFSAERTGGSVSTLTIQRTQQEDSAVYLCASSSVRVEQFFGPGTRLTVL.

The gene calls are TRBV18 and TRBJ2-4; 8 bases align to TRBD2. V lost 6 bases to trimming and J lost 6 bases; unmatched junction nucleotides: 10. Germline CDR1 KGHSH, CDR2 LQKENI. CDR3 length: 15 amino acids. The CDR3 DNA reads TGTGCCAGCTCGCCGGTAGCGGGAACCTCAAACATTCAGTACTTC. Its translation is CASSPVAGTSNIQYF. The full variable domain, completed using reference TRBV18 and TRBJ2-4, is NAGVMQNPRHLVRRRGQEARLRCSPMKGHSHVYWYRQLPEEGLKFMVYLQKENIIDESGMPKERFSAEFPKEGPSILRIQQVVRGDSAAYFCASSPVAGTSNIQYFGAGTRLSVL.

This clone has a handful of counts. The chain couples TRBV6-5 to TRBJ2-7, with 12 bases aligning to TRBD2. CDR3 length: 15 residues. The germline V gene encodes CDR1 MNHEY and CDR2 SVGAGI. V dropped 6 bases and J dropped 3; count of bases not matched to a gene: 6. The CDR3 DNA reads TGTGCCAGCAGCAAGACTAGCGGGAGTATCTACGAGCAGTACTTC. It specifies CASSKTSGSIYEQYF.

The CDR3 nucleotides read TGTGCCATCAGTGAGTATGCCGGGACTGGATACAATGAGCAGTTCTTC. This sequence encodes CAISEYAGTGYNEQFF. The V call is TRBV10-3, the J call TRBJ2-1; TRBD2 might be the D (6 bases). V was cut by 1 base and J by 4 bases, with 14 bases left in between. The CDR3 is made up of 16 amino acids. Germline V gives CDR1 ENHRY, CDR2 SYGVKD.

The chain is built from TRBV14 and TRBJ2-7, with TRBD1 matching 12 bases. The CDR3 sequence is 18 residues long. The V gene's germline CDR1 is SGHDN and CDR2 FVKESK. V was pared by 5 bases and J by 3 bases, with 14 bases of the junction left unmatched. This CDR3 reads CASSRGTGGSQEYYEQYF. CDR3 DNA sequence: TGTGCCAGCAGCAGGGGGACAGGGGGCTCCCAGGAGTACTACGAGCAGTACTTC.

The rearrangement links TRBV28 to TRBJ2-2; D might be TRBD2 (6 bases). The V gene lost 0 bases and the J gene lost 1 base, with 6 bases spanning the gap. Looked up from germline, CDR1 is MDHEN and CDR2 is SYDVKM. The CDR3 extends over 15 amino acids. CDR3 nucleotides: TGTGCCAGCAGTTTATGGGGGGGGAACACCGGGGAGCTGTTTTTT. Amino acids: CASSLWGGNTGELFF.